This T cell receptor beta chain was captured in a study of cytomegalovirus exposure and HLA in healthy donors. Study-level results: There was a cluster of highly shared sequence variants that was likely a sequencing artifact.

In the case of this clone: Its target is unknown.

The PCR made use of 60 Vbeta and 13 Jbeta primers. The table came from immunoSEQ multiplex PCR; TCRdb's copy has only in-frame clones and leaves some out. The sample records fewer than 250,000 clones, about 85% being singletons. This CDR3 is built from 14 residues. CDR1 and CDR2 from the germline V gene are MNHEY and SMNVEV (reference sequence). V gave up 11 bases and J gave up 4 bases; unmatched junction bases: 9. This clonotype was obtained from a woman in her forties or fifties in good health and CMV-seropositive. Sequenced input: PBMCs. J is TRBJ1-2 and V is TRBV27; 11 bases align to TRBD1. The CDR3 bases are TGTGCCGCTGGGACAGGGGGAAATCGCTATGGCTACACCTTC. Translating it yields CAAGTGGNRYGYTF.